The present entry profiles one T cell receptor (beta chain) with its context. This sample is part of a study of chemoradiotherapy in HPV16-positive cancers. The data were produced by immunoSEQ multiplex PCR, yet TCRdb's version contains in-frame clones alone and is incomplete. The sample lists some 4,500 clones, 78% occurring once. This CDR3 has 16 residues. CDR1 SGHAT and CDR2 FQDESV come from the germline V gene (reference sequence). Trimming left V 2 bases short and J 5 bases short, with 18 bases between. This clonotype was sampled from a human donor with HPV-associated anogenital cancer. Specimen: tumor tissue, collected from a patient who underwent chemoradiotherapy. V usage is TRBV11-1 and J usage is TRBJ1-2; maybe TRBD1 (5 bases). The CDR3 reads CASSLFKGMRLYGYTF. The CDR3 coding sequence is TGTGCCAGCAGCTTATTTAAGGGGATGAGGCTATATGGCTACACCTTC. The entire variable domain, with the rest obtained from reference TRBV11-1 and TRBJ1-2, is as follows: EAEVAQSPRYKITEKSQAVAFWCDPISGHATLYWYRQILGQGPELLVQFQDESVVDDSQLPKDRFSAERLKGVDSTLKIQPAELGDSAMYLCASSLFKGMRLYGYTFGSGTRLTVV.